These 11 T cell receptor beta chains share one sample of origin, sequenced in a study of blood T cell repertoires in COVID-19 (dated by TCRdb to the early 2020s). The library was made by the immunoSEQ multiplex PCR assay. This is the immuneACCESS table as TCRdb keeps it, with only in-frame sequences that have V and J called. A part of the clones is gone; compared with another copy, unresolved V genes explain less than half, and the rest is unexplained. In all, the sample holds about 24,000 clones, and approximately 92% of those were seen once. The biggest ten clones account for approximately 20% of the sample. The sample taken for sequencing was peripheral blood. These TCRs come from a human donor in a cohort sampled during active COVID-19.

This clone is a singleton in its sample. The V call is TRBV7-7, the J call TRBJ2-3; 7 positions match TRBD2. This CDR3 has 20 residues. Per germline, CDR1 SSHAT and CDR2 FNYEAQ (reference sequence). V lost 4 bases and J lost 4; bases outside the gene matches: 23. This CDR3 reads CASSSNPGGGAMGPADTQYF. CDR3 nucleotide sequence: TGTGCCAGCAGCTCTAATCCAGGCGGGGGTGCCATGGGTCCAGCAGATACGCAGTATTTT.

The count of this clone is one. The chain combines TRBV5-1 with TRBJ2-7; 7 bases align to TRBD1. There are 14 residues in the CDR3. CDR1 is SGHRS, CDR2 YFSETQ, per germline. After removal of 3 bases from V and 2 bases from J, the junction contained 5 bases not matched to a gene. The CDR3 DNA reads TGCGCCAGCAGCTGGCCCGGGACAGCCTACGAGCAGTACTTC. Translation gives CASSWPGTAYEQYF.

This chain links TRBV7-6 with TRBJ2-1; 9 nucleotides match TRBD2. Germline values: CDR1 SGHVS, CDR2 FNYEAQ. V was clipped by 1 base and J by 12 bases; unmatched bases: 7. The CDR3 loop spans 14 amino acids. CDR3 residues: CASSLEIAGAAQFF. DNA of the CDR3: TGTGCCAGCAGCTTAGAAATAGCGGGAGCCGCGCAGTTCTTC.

The chain uses TRBV19 and TRBJ1-1, with no clear D. Trimming pared 3 bases from V and 7 bases from J, leaving 9 bases between. The germline V gene has CDR1 LNHDA and CDR2 SQIVND (reference sequence). The CDR3 is 12 residues long. CDR3 nucleotide sequence: TGTGCCAGTAGTATTGAGGGCATTGAAGCTTTCTTT. It specifies CASSIEGIEAFF.

The chain carries TRBV11-2 and TRBJ2-7, with D perhaps matching TRBD1 (5 bases). Trimming took off 5 bases at V and 2 bases at J, with 16 bases between the two ends. The CDR3 runs to 15 residues. Germline V gene lookup returns CDR1 SGHAT and CDR2 FQNNGV. The CDR3: CASSDAGARPYEQYF. The CDR3 coding sequence is TGTGCCAGCAGCGACGCTGGGGCCCGACCCTACGAGCAGTACTTC.

The table lists this clone with a count of one. The V and J genes are TRBV29-1 and TRBJ2-1, with TRBD1 identical over 7 bases. V shed 6 bases and J 6 bases; nucleotides not matched to a gene: 2. The germline CDR1 and CDR2 sequences are SQVTM and ANQGSEA. The CDR3 is 11 amino acids. The CDR3 nucleotides read TGCAGCGTCGACAGGGTCAATGAGCAGTTCTTC. This codes for CSVDRVNEQFF.

The rearrangement uses TRBV19 and TRBJ2-1; the match to TRBD2 covers 11 bases. Unmatched junction bases numbered 12, after V lost 5 bases and J lost 6 bases. Per germline, CDR1 LNHDA and CDR2 SQIVND (reference sequence). The CDR3 has 17 residues. The CDR3 DNA reads TGTGCCAGTAGTCCTCGTGAGATAGCGGGGGGGCTCAATGAGCAGTTCTTC. This translates into CASSPREIAGGLNEQFF.

The V call is TRBV19, the J call TRBJ1-5; D is uncertain. Trimming left V 3 bases short and J 4 bases short, with 7 bases between. The CDR3 consists of 13 residues. CDR1 LNHDA and CDR2 SQIVND come from the germline V gene (reference sequence). DNA of the CDR3: TGTGCCAGTAGTATTGCGCCGAATCAGCCCCAGCATTTT. Its translation: CASSIAPNQPQHF.

This sequence joins TRBV30 and TRBJ2-3, with D possibly TRBD2 on 5 matching bases. V lost 1 base and J lost 6, with 11 bases in between. CDR1 and CDR2 (germline): GTSNPN, SVGIG (reference sequence). This CDR3 is 13 amino acids long. As DNA, the CDR3 is TGTGCCTGGAGTGGTGGGAGCGGCGATACGCAGTATTTT. Translated, it gives CAWSGGSGDTQYF.

The V and J genes are TRBV11-2 and TRBJ2-3; 8 bases match TRBD2. The CDR3 length is 14 residues. The junction had 0 bases not matched to a gene; V was cut back by 1 base and J by 3 bases. Germline V gene data show CDR1 as SGHAT and CDR2 as FQNNGV. The CDR3 here is CASSLVAGTDTQYF. CDR3 coding DNA: TGTGCCAGCAGCTTAGTAGCGGGGACAGATACGCAGTATTTT.

This clone was recorded once. The rearrangement uses TRBV7-9 and TRBJ2-2; 9 nucleotides align to TRBD2. Germline V CDR1 and CDR2: SEHNR, FQNEAQ (reference sequence). Unmatched junction bases numbered 13, after V lost 4 bases and J lost 7 bases. CDR3 size: 17 residues. CDR3 amino acids: CASSSEEGLAPSGELFF. In DNA form, the CDR3 reads TGTGCCAGCAGCTCCGAAGAGGGACTAGCACCTAGCGGGGAGCTGTTTTTT. Full variable domain (outside the CDR3, taken from reference TRBV7-9 and TRBJ2-2): DTGVSQNPRHKITKRGQNVTFRCDPISEHNRLYWYRQTLGQGPEFLTYFQNEAQLEKSRLLSDRFSAERPKGSFSTLEIQRTEQGDSAMYLCASSSEEGLAPSGELFFGEGSRLTVL.